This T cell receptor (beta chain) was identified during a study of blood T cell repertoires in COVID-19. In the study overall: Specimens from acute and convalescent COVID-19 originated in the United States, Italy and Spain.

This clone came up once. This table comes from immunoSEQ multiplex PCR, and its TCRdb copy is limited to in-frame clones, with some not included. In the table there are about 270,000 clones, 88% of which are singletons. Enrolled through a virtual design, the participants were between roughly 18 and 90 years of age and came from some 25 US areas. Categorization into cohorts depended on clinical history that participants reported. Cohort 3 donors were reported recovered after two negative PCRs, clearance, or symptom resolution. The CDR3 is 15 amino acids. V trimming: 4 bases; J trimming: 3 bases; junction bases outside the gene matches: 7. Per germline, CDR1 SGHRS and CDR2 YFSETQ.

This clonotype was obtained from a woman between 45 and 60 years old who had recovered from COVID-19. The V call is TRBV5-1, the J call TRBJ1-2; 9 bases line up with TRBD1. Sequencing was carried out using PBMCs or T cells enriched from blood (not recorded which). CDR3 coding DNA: TGCGCCAGCAGCCTATACAGGACAGGGGACTATGGCTACACCTTC. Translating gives CASSLYRTGDYGYTF.